A single sample gave rise to the 26 T cell receptor beta chains below, sequenced in a study of T-cell reconstitution after alpha-beta-depleted transplantation in children. Unique molecular identifiers featured in how the TCRbeta library was prepared. TCRdb reprocessed the PCR reads via MiXCR and lists one record per CDR3 protein. The sample has more than 200,000 distinct CDR3 sequences, about 26% seen once. Specimen: PBMCs, collected before TCRalphabeta/CD19-depleted stem cell transplant. Source of these receptors: a girl aged 2 to 10 with Fanconi anemia, due to receive a stem cell transplant.

This clonotype was detected ten times or more. The V and J genes are TRBV20-1 and TRBJ1-5; the match to TRBD1 covers 7 bases. Germline CDR1 reads DFQATT; CDR2 reads SNEGSKA (reference sequence). The trim removed 3 bases at V and 5 bases at J, leaving 1 base unmatched. The CDR3 is 12 amino acids. DNA of the CDR3: TGCAGTGCTAGCAGGGGGGATCAGCCCCAGCATTTT. As protein: CSASRGDQPQHF.

The chain uses TRBV6-1 and TRBJ2-7; the match to TRBD2 covers 9 bases. Germline-derived CDR1 and CDR2 are MNHNS and SASEGT. The CDR3 sequence is 14 residues long. After removal of 8 bases from V and 3 bases from J, the junction contained 8 bases not matched to a gene. DNA of the CDR3: TGTGCCAGCTCGATAGCGGGGGCCTTCTACGAGCAGTACTTC. Its protein is CASSIAGAFYEQYF.

The table lists this clonotype with many counts. The rearrangement uses TRBV12-3 or TRBV12-4 and TRBJ2-3; TRBD1 matches at 9 bases. After removal of 3 bases from V and 3 bases from J, the junction contained 10 bases not matched to a gene. The CDR3 extends over 17 amino acids. CDR3 region: CASSFTWDRVRTDTQYF. CDR3 sequence (DNA): TGTGCCAGCAGTTTCACGTGGGACAGGGTCAGGACAGATACGCAGTATTTT.

This clonotype occurred many times. The chain carries TRBV7-6 and TRBJ1-5; TRBD1 matches 7 bases. CDR3 length: 15 residues. CDR1 and CDR2 from the germline V gene are SGHVS and FNYEAQ. The trim removed 1 base at V and 7 bases at J, leaving 7 bases unmatched. CDR3 sequence (DNA): TGTGCCAGCAGCTTAGATACAGGGGATGGACAGCCCCAGCATTTT. It translates to CASSLDTGDGQPQHF.

This chain connects TRBV10-3 to TRBJ1-3; D call uncertain. Trimming shortened V by 2 bases and J by 6 bases, and 2 bases separated the two germline ends. The germline V gene encodes CDR1 ENHRY and CDR2 SYGVKD. The CDR3 runs 11 residues. CDR3 coding DNA: TGTGCCATCAGTGAGCTAAACACCATATATTTT. This translates into CAISELNTIYF.

The sample holds many counts of this clonotype. The chain employs TRBV10-3 and TRBJ2-3; D is undetermined. This CDR3 region has 12 residues. The germline gives CDR1 ENHRY, CDR2 SYGVKD. Trimming pared 7 bases from V and 0 bases from J, leaving 5 bases between. CDR3 bases: TGTGCCATCATGACTAGCACAGATACGCAGTATTTT. This codes for CAIMTSTDTQYF.

V usage is TRBV20-1 and J usage is TRBJ2-1; possible D gene TRBD2, 5 bases. With 4 bases removed from V and 13 bases from J, the gap between germline ends came to 11 bases. The CDR3 length is 10 residues. CDR1 and CDR2 (germline): DFQATT, SNEGSKA (reference sequence). The CDR3 sequence: CSAMEDSQFF. The CDR3 DNA reads TGCAGTGCTATGGAGGACTCACAGTTCTTC.

V and J are TRBV29-1 and TRBJ2-1; D may correspond to TRBD1 or TRBD2 (5 bases each). Germline lookup yields CDR1 SQVTM and CDR2 ANQGSEA. V lost 4 bases to trimming and J lost 0 bases, with 13 bases between them. CDR3 length equals 15 residues. CDR3 nucleotide sequence: TGCAGCGTTGCTGGGACCACCAGCTCCTACAATGAGCAGTTCTTC. It encodes CSVAGTTSSYNEQFF.

At least ten counts were recorded for this clonotype. The rearrangement links TRBV27 to TRBJ2-5; no firm D call. The germline V gene has CDR1 MNHEY and CDR2 SMNVEV (reference sequence). The CDR3 totals 13 residues. Trimming took 1 base from V and 1 from J, leaving 4 bases between them. CDR3 nucleotides: TGTGCCAGCAGTTTATTTCCCCAAGAGACCCAGTACTTC. It translates to CASSLFPQETQYF.

The chain combines TRBV6-5 with TRBJ2-3; TRBD2 agrees at 9 bases. V was clipped by 0 bases and J by 4 bases; unmatched bases: 11. Germline CDR1 reads MNHEY; CDR2 reads SVGAGI. This CDR3 is built from 18 residues. The CDR3: CASSYSFSGREGPDTQYF. The CDR3 DNA reads as TGTGCCAGCAGTTACTCGTTCTCGGGGCGGGAGGGCCCAGATACGCAGTATTTT.

The J gene is TRBJ2-3, the V gene TRBV7-9, with D uncertain. Germline CDR1 SEHNR, CDR2 FQNEAQ (reference sequence). The ends were cut back, 11 bases at V and 4 bases at J, with 16 bases in the middle. The CDR3 is 13 amino acids. For the CDR3, the DNA is TGTGCCTTCTCGGTTTCTGGCCCAGATACGCAGTATTTT. Translated, it gives CAFSVSGPDTQYF.

Ten or more counts support this clonotype. The chain carries TRBV21-1 and TRBJ2-7. TRBV21-1 is given as a pseudogene. The CDR3 runs to 14 residues. CDR3 residues: CARNKREYLYEQYF. CDR3 in DNA: TGTGCCAGGAACAAGCGGGAGTATCTTTACGAGCAGTACTTC.

This clonotype was observed many times. This chain links TRBV5-1 with TRBJ2-1; no definite D call. The CDR3 is made up of 15 amino acids. CDR1 is SGHRS, CDR2 YFSETQ, per germline. With 0 bases removed from V and 0 bases from J, the gap between germline ends came to 7 bases. CDR3 loop: CASSLEGRSYNEQFF. The CDR3 DNA reads as TGCGCCAGCAGCTTGGAAGGACGCTCCTACAATGAGCAGTTCTTC. Full variable domain (remainder filled in from reference TRBV5-1 and TRBJ2-1): KAGVTQTPRYLIKTRGQQVTLSCSPISGHRSVSWYQQTPGQGLQFLFEYFSETQRNKGNFPGRFSGRQFSNSRSEMNVSTLELGDSALYLCASSLEGRSYNEQFFGPGTRLTVL.

This clonotype was seen only a few times. The chain carries TRBV24-1 and TRBJ2-1; 8 bases line up with TRBD2. Germline CDR1 and CDR2: KGHDR and SFDVKD. The CDR3 is 19 residues long. With V trimmed by 0 bases and J by 3 bases, 12 bases remained unmatched. The DNA of the CDR3 is TGTGCCACCAGTGATTTGCGGGCAGAAGCGGGGGCAATCTACAATGAGCAGTTCTTC. Its translation is CATSDLRAEAGAIYNEQFF.

The table lists this clonotype with a few counts. This chain links TRBV20-1 with TRBJ2-7, with TRBD2 matching 11 bases. The CDR3 contains 14 residues. Germline V CDR1 and CDR2: DFQATT, SNEGSKA (reference sequence). V lost 3 bases and J lost 2; bases outside the gene matches: 3. The CDR3: CSARRTSGPYEQYF. DNA of the CDR3: TGCAGTGCTAGGAGGACTAGCGGGCCCTACGAGCAGTACTTC.

This clonotype occurred a few times. The V gene is TRBV7-3, the J gene TRBJ2-6; D might be TRBD1 (5 bases). The CDR3 is 17 amino acids. In germline, CDR1 is SGHTA, CDR2 FQGTGA. Trimming took 2 bases from V and 0 from J, leaving 11 bases between them. CDR3 sequence (DNA): TGTGCCAGCAGCTTACTGGTACAGGCCTCTGGGGCCAACGTCCTGACTTTC. As protein: CASSLLVQASGANVLTF.

There are a few counts of this clonotype. The J gene is TRBJ2-5, the V gene TRBV4-2; 8 nucleotides line up with TRBD1. CDR3 length: 18 amino acids. V was pared by 4 bases and J by 4 bases, with 17 bases of the junction left unmatched. Germline assignment: CDR1 LGHNA and CDR2 YNFKEQ. This CDR3 is CASSPRLTGALAGETQYF. The CDR3 DNA follows: TGTGCCAGCAGCCCCCGGCTGACAGGGGCGTTGGCGGGAGAGACCCAGTACTTC.

The rearrangement links TRBV7-2 to TRBJ2-1, with TRBD2 matching over 7 bases. The V segment lost 4 bases and the J segment 10 bases; nucleotides outside the gene matches: 13. Germline-derived CDR1 and CDR2 are SGHTA and FQGNSA. The length of the CDR3 is 15 residues. The CDR3 region is CASSYLWGGGGEQFF. The CDR3 nucleotides are TGTGCCAGCAGCTACCTATGGGGGGGAGGTGGGGAGCAGTTCTTC.

The sample holds a few counts of this clonotype. The gene calls are TRBV16 and TRBJ2-1; possible D gene TRBD1, 6 bases. CDR3 length equals 16 residues. V was shortened by 0 bases and J by 10 bases, with 19 bases between the two germline ends. CDR1 is KGHSY, CDR2 FQNENV, per germline. CDR3 in DNA: TGTGCCAGCAGCCAATCCCAGAACCCATTGCAGGGGGAGCAGTTCTTC. Protein: CASSQSQNPLQGEQFF.

The chain joins TRBV2 to TRBJ2-3, with 7 bases lining up with TRBD1. The CDR3 covers 15 residues. With V trimmed by 1 base and J by 4 bases, 5 bases remained unmatched. Germline values: CDR1 SNHLY, CDR2 FYNNEI. Here the CDR3 reads CASSEVGQVPDTQYF. The CDR3, as DNA: TGTGCCAGCAGTGAAGTAGGACAGGTTCCAGATACGCAGTATTTT.

This clonotype was detected only a few times. A much larger clone lies one base from this, so it may be a read error. The rearrangement joins TRBV12-3 or TRBV12-4 to TRBJ2-3; maybe TRBD2 (6 bases). This CDR3 comprises 14 residues. With 3 bases removed from V and 2 bases from J, the gap between germline ends came to 9 bases. The chain's CDR3 is CASSFGGNTDTQYF. Written as DNA, the CDR3 is TGTGCCAGCAGTTTCGGGGGAAACACAGATACGCAGTATTTT.

The chain links TRBV4-1 to TRBJ1-2, with 8 bases lining up with TRBD1. Germline trimming cut 4 bases from V and 5 bases from J; bases unmatched to any gene: 9. This CDR3 spans 15 amino acids. From germline, CDR1 is MGHRA and CDR2 YSYEKL. The DNA for the CDR3 is TGCGCCAGCAGCCCCGCTGGACAGGGCCGGTATGGCTACACCTTC. This codes for CASSPAGQGRYGYTF.

This clonotype was seen at least ten times. This chain links TRBV12-3 or TRBV12-4 with TRBJ2-2; maybe TRBD1 (6 bases). CDR3 length equals 15 residues. Trimming took off 5 bases at V and 6 bases at J, with 16 bases between the two ends. The CDR3 is CASSLQGLRSGELFF. In nucleotides, the CDR3 is TGTGCCAGCAGTCTACAGGGTTTAAGGTCCGGGGAGCTGTTTTTT.

Ten or more counts support this clonotype. V and J are TRBV5-1 and TRBJ2-7, with D possibly being TRBD1 or TRBD2 (5 bases each). The CDR3 covers 14 residues. Germline-derived CDR1 and CDR2 are SGHRS and YFSETQ. Trimming removed 4 bases at V and 0 bases at J, with 11 bases between. Here the CDR3 DNA reads TGCGCCAGCAGCCGGGACCACAGCTCCTACGAGCAGTACTTC. This encodes CASSRDHSSYEQYF.

This clonotype was observed a handful of times. The rearrangement uses TRBV29-1 and TRBJ2-7; 9 bases are a match to TRBD1. Trimming removed 4 bases from V and 2 bases from J; junction bases left unmatched: 6. Germline loops: CDR1 SQVTM, CDR2 ANQGSEA. This CDR3 has 14 amino acids. The CDR3 DNA sequence: TGCAGCGTTGTAGGGGACAGGGACCCCTACGAGCAGTACTTC. This sequence encodes CSVVGDRDPYEQYF.

The chain couples TRBV10-3 to TRBJ2-2; possibly TRBD1 for D (5 bases). This CDR3 is 16 amino acids long. Germline V gives CDR1 ENHRY, CDR2 SYGVKD. Trimming took 4 bases from V and 0 from J, leaving 12 bases between them. CDR3 loop: CAISAPWGPNTGELFF. The DNA of the CDR3 is TGTGCCATCAGTGCCCCCTGGGGCCCGAACACCGGGGAGCTGTTTTTT.